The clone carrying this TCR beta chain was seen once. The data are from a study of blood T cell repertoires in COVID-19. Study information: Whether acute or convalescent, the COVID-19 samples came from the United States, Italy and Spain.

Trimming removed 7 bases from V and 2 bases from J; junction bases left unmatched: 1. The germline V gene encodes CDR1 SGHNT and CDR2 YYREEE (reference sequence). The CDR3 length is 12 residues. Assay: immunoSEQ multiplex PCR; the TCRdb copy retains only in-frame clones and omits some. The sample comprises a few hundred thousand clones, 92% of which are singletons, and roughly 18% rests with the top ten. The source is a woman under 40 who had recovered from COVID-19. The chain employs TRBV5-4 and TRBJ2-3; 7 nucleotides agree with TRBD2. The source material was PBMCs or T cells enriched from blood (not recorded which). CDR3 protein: CASGGVTDTQYF. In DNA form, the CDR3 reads TGTGCCAGCGGGGGGGTCACAGATACGCAGTATTTT.